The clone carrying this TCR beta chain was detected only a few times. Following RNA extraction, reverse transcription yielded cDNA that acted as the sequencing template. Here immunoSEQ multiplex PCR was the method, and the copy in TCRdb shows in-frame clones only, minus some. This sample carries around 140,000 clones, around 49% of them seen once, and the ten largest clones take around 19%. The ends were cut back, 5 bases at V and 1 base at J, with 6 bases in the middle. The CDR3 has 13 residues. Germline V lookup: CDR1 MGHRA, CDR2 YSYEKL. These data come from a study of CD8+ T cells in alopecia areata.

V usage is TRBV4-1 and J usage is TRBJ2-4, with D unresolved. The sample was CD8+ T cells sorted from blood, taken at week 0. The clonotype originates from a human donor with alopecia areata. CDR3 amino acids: CASSDTAKNIQYF. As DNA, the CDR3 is TGCGCCAGCAGCGACACGGCCAAAAACATTCAGTACTTC.